Shown below are 18 T cell receptor beta chains from a single sample sequenced in a study of T cell responses to AZD1222 COVID-19 vaccine. The table came from immunoSEQ multiplex PCR; TCRdb's copy has only in-frame clones and leaves some out. The data hold just under 75,000 clones, with less than 85% observed a single time. The source was peripheral blood, collected 28 days after the second AZD1222 dose. Receptor source: an adult who received the AZD1222 COVID-19 vaccine.

V gene TRBV6-6 combines with J gene TRBJ2-2, with TRBD1 matching 7 bases. V was pared by 6 bases and J by 1 base, with 5 bases of the junction left unmatched. Germline V CDR1 and CDR2: MNHNY, SVGAGI (reference sequence). The CDR3 covers 15 residues. CDR3 nucleotides: TGTGCCAGCAGAATCGGACAGGTGAACACCGGGGAGCTGTTTTTT. It is translated as CASRIGQVNTGELFF.

The chain employs TRBV6-1 and TRBJ1-2, with TRBD1 as a possible D gene (5 bases). The V gene's germline CDR1 is MNHNS and CDR2 SASEGT. CDR3 size: 13 residues. With 3 bases removed from V and 4 bases from J, the gap between germline ends came to 9 bases. The CDR3 sequence is CASSDTGGYGYTF. DNA of the CDR3: TGTGCCAGCAGTGACACAGGAGGCTATGGCTACACCTTC.

In its sample, this clone was seen a few times. In DNA form, the CDR3 reads TGTGCCAGCAGCTTGGGTGCTAGCGGCAATTTCTACGAGCAGTACTTC. Its translation: CASSLGASGNFYEQYF. The chain links TRBV5-4 to TRBJ2-7; 7 bases are shared with TRBD2. This CDR3 is built from 16 residues. CDR1 and CDR2 from the germline V gene are SGHNT and YYREEE (reference sequence). Trimming took 0 bases from V and 3 from J; bases not matched to a gene: 9.

The J gene is TRBJ1-2, the V gene TRBV5-8, with no clear D. This CDR3 is built from 14 residues. V was cut by 4 bases and J by 4 bases, with 14 bases left in between. From germline, CDR1 is SGHTS and CDR2 YDEGEE. The CDR3 nucleotides read TGTGCCAGCAGCCTCGCTCGTGTGGTCTATGGCTACACCTTC. It specifies CASSLARVVYGYTF.

The CDR3 sequence: CASSLSGTYEQYF. The CDR3 DNA reads as TGCGCCAGCAGCTTGTCAGGGACCTACGAGCAGTACTTC. This chain connects TRBV5-1 to TRBJ2-7; perhaps TRBD1 as D (5 bases). The ends were cut back, 1 base at V and 2 bases at J, with 7 bases in the middle. Germline CDR1 and CDR2: SGHRS and YFSETQ. The length of the CDR3 is 13 residues.

The chain couples TRBV14 to TRBJ1-1, with TRBD1 matching 7 bases. Germline CDR1 is SGHDN and CDR2 is FVKESK. The ends lost 4 bases at V and 3 bases at J; junction bases unmatched: 2. The CDR3 is 13 residues long. CDR3 sequence (DNA): TGTGCCAGCAGCCCCCAGGGGGACACTGAAGCTTTCTTT. This sequence encodes CASSPQGDTEAFF.

The CDR3 loop reads CASSKGLAKDEQFF. Written as DNA, the CDR3 is TGTGCCAGCAGTAAGGGACTAGCGAAGGATGAGCAGTTCTTC. The chain uses TRBV27 and TRBJ2-1, with 10 bases fitting TRBD2. CDR1 is MNHEY and CDR2 is SMNVEV in the germline V gene (reference sequence). The V segment lost 5 bases and the J segment 8 bases; nucleotides outside the gene matches: 6. The CDR3 length is 14 residues.

This chain links TRBV24-1 with TRBJ2-5, with D tentatively TRBD1 (5 bases). Trimming stripped 4 bases from V and 9 bases from J, with 23 bases between. This CDR3 has 16 amino acids. Germline CDR1 KGHDR, CDR2 SFDVKD. This CDR3 reads CATSDATTASNGAQYF. CDR3 coding DNA: TGTGCCACCAGTGACGCGACGACAGCTTCTAACGGCGCCCAGTACTTC.

The V and J genes are TRBV28 and TRBJ1-4, with unresolved D. In germline, CDR1 is MDHEN, CDR2 SYDVKM. This CDR3 is built from 13 residues. The V and J ends lost 7 bases and 2 bases respectively, with 8 bases between them. This CDR3 is CASNGFTNEKLFF. The CDR3 coding sequence is TGTGCCAGCAACGGGTTCACTAATGAAAAACTGTTTTTT.

This chain connects TRBV5-4 to TRBJ2-3; D is undetermined. Germline V gene data show CDR1 as SGHNT and CDR2 as YYREEE (reference sequence). The length of the CDR3 is 13 residues. V gave up 4 bases and J gave up 6 bases, with 12 bases separating them. CDR3 DNA: TGTGCCAGCAGCCCGACGGCCTCGGATACGCAGTATTTT. Protein product: CASSPTASDTQYF.

The V and J genes are TRBV6-6 and TRBJ2-7; the D gene is possibly TRBD2 (6 bases). The CDR3 extends over 15 amino acids. The V end was cut by 2 bases, the J end by 4 bases, with 15 bases between. The germline V gene has CDR1 MNHNY and CDR2 SVGAGI (reference sequence). The CDR3 nucleotides read TGTGCCAGCAGTTACATTGGGGGGAGCGGGTACGAGCAGTACTTC. Protein: CASSYIGGSGYEQYF.

This clone occurred once. Other DNA sequences in the sample encode the same CDR3. The chain has TRBV5-6 and TRBJ2-1; D is unclear. Germline CDR1 is SGHDT and CDR2 is YYEEEE. The CDR3 runs 12 residues. The germline V and J ends were trimmed by 2 bases and 7 bases, with 7 bases remaining between them. The CDR3 protein is CASSFIGNEQFF. The CDR3 bases are TGTGCCAGCAGCTTCATAGGTAATGAGCAGTTCTTC.

This chain links TRBV2 with TRBJ2-5; D is uncertain. The CDR3 has 14 amino acids. CDR1 and CDR2 from the germline V gene are SNHLY and FYNNEI. V was trimmed by 3 bases and J by 0 bases, leaving 8 bases between them. CDR3 sequence reads: CASSDYDNQETQYF. The CDR3, as DNA: TGTGCCAGCAGTGATTATGACAACCAAGAGACCCAGTACTTC.

This sequence joins TRBV7-2 and TRBJ2-4; no clear D gene. Between the trimmed V and J ends, which lost 2 bases and 8 bases, there was a span of 10 bases. The CDR3 length is 13 residues. Germline V gene lookup returns CDR1 SGHTA and CDR2 FQGNSA. CDR3 bases: TGTGCCAGCAGCTTACAAGACTGGGACATTCAGTACTTC. Amino acid sequence: CASSLQDWDIQYF.

This clone has only a few counts. The V call is TRBV19, the J call TRBJ2-7; TRBD1 agrees at 9 bases. CDR3 length equals 14 residues. V lost 5 bases and J lost 5; bases outside the gene matches: 7. Looked up from germline, CDR1 is LNHDA and CDR2 is SQIVND (reference sequence). The CDR3 coding sequence is TGTGCCAGTAGTCCCGACAGGGGGGGGGACGAGCAGTACTTC. Amino acid sequence: CASSPDRGGDEQYF.

This rearrangement joins TRBV7-3 to TRBJ2-2, with D perhaps matching TRBD1 (6 bases). Germline CDR1 SGHTA, CDR2 FQGTGA. The CDR3 is 15 residues long. V was shortened by 2 bases and J by 4 bases, with 11 bases between the two germline ends. As DNA, the CDR3 is TGTGCCAGCAGCTTACAGGGGACGGGCACCGGGGAGCTGTTTTTT. Protein product: CASSLQGTGTGELFF.

This chain links TRBV4-1 with TRBJ1-1; D not resolved. Deletions cut 0 bases from V and 1 base from J, with 15 bases between. CDR3 length: 17 amino acids. Germline lookup yields CDR1 MGHRA and CDR2 YSYEKL. CDR3 in amino acids: CASSQEPTAEWNTEAFF. CDR3 DNA sequence: TGCGCCAGCAGCCAAGAGCCGACGGCCGAGTGGAACACTGAAGCTTTCTTT.

The rearrangement uses TRBV18 and TRBJ2-5; D perhaps matches TRBD2 (5 bases). V was trimmed by 2 bases and J by 4 bases, leaving 20 bases between them. CDR3 length: 17 amino acids. Germline V gene lookup returns CDR1 KGHSH and CDR2 LQKENI. Here the CDR3 reads CASSPTDYSRRGETQYF. Here the CDR3 DNA reads TGTGCCAGCTCACCAACAGACTACTCCCGCCGAGGAGAGACCCAGTACTTC.